This T cell receptor (beta chain) was recorded in a study of blood T cell repertoires in COVID-19. The overall study: Researchers got acute and convalescent COVID-19 samples from the United States, Italy and Spain. Nucleic acid was either cDNA or gDNA, and it came from T cells, B-cell-depleted T cells, or PBMCs.

In the study's own analysis: From reference gene primer amplification, estimates of nucleated cell counts were derived. TCRdb's copy holds only in-frame clones and misses some; the assay was immunoSEQ multiplex PCR. D and trimming come from the DNA, and the V and J calls and clone size come from that table. The sample consists of 75,000 to 85,000 clones, 86% of them appearing once. Trimming at V came to 3 bases and at J to 3 bases, leaving 5 bases not matched to a gene. There are 16 residues in the CDR3. Germline CDR1 is MGHRA and CDR2 is YSYEKL. The genes are TRBV4-1 and TRBJ2-1; TRBD2 matches 10 bases. Sequencing input: peripheral blood. This TCR came from a human donor in a cohort sampled during active COVID-19. The CDR3 loop is CASSHLAGANYNEQFF. The CDR3, as DNA: TGCGCCAGCAGCCACCTAGCGGGAGCGAACTACAATGAGCAGTTCTTC.